This T cell receptor (beta chain) was found in a study of Ad26.COV2.S vaccination and SARS-CoV-2 variants. Study context: Donor allocation was to the COV1001 Ad26.COV2.S trial arm. Participants got Ad26.COV2.S intramuscularly, once or twice 56 days apart.

The CDR3 has 16 residues. Germline V CDR1 and CDR2: ENHRY, SYGVKD. Unmatched junction bases numbered 12, after V lost 9 bases and J lost 6 bases. Profiled with immunoSEQ multiplex PCR; TCRdb holds only in-frame clones, not every one. The top ten hold 12% of the sample, which has roughly 450,000 clones, over 75% seen once. The treatment was: 15 to 20 received Ad26.COV2.S at low or high dose, single or two shots; about five received placebo; per-sample allocation not given. The samples were gathered on day 63 after the first injection of vaccine or placebo. An adult of 18-55 years in Boston served as donor. An Ad26 vector carrying the Wuhan-strain SARS-CoV-2 spike served as the vaccine.

This TCR was sampled from a person between 18 and 65 years old who received the Ad26.COV2.S COVID-19 vaccine or a placebo. The sequenced sample was peripheral blood, obtained in a trial of Ad26.COV2.S vaccine versus placebo. The rearrangement links TRBV10-3 to TRBJ2-1; 12 bases fit TRBD2. The CDR3 sequence is CAIKGQLAGGGNEQFF. The CDR3 nucleotides are TGTGCCATTAAGGGCCAACTAGCGGGAGGTGGCAATGAGCAGTTCTTC.